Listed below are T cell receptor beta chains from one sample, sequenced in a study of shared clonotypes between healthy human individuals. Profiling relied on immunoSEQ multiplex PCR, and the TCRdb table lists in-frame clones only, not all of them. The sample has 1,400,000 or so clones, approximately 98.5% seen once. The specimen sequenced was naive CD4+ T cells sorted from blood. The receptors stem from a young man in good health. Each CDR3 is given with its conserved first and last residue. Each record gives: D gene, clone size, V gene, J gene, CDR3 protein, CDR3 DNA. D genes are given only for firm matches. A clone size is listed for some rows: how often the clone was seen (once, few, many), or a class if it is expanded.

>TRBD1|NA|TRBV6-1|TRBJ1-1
CASSNIQGHTEAFF
TGTGCCAGCAGTAATATACAGGGGCACACTGAAGCTTTCTTT
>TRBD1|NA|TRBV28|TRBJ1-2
CASRFPTGDNYGYTF
TGTGCCAGCAGGTTCCCGACAGGGGATAACTATGGCTACACCTTC
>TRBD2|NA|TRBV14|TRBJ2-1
CASSQVGTTSGEQFF
TGTGCCAGCAGCCAAGTTGGGACTACCTCAGGTGAGCAGTTCTTC
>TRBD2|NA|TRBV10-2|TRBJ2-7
CASSVLAGVQGEQYF
TGCGCCAGCAGTGTCCTAGCGGGTGTTCAGGGCGAGCAGTACTTC
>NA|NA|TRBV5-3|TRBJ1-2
CARSPARGNGYTF
TGTGCCAGAAGTCCCGCCCGGGGGAATGGCTACACCTTC
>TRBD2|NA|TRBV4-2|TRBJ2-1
CASSQERTSGTYNEQFF
TGTGCCAGCAGCCAAGAAAGGACTAGCGGGACCTACAATGAGCAGTTCTTC
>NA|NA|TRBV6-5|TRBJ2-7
CASRKNIPRSYEQYF
TGTGCCAGCAGAAAGAACATACCACGCTCCTACGAGCAGTACTTC
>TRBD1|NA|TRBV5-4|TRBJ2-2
CASSLQKGQGAGGELFF
TGTGCCAGCAGCCTCCAAAAGGGACAGGGGGCGGGCGGGGAGCTGTTTTTT
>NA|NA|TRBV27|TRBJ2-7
CASSPGTTHYEQYF
TGTGCCAGCAGCCCCGGGACAACTCATTACGAGCAGTACTTC
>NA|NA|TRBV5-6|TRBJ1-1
CASSAMGAAPGLVAEAFF
TGTGCCAGCAGCGCCATGGGGGCCGCGCCCGGCCTAGTCGCTGAAGCTTTCTTT
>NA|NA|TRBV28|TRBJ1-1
CANRPGTSEQAFF
TGTGCCAACCGTCCCGGGACGTCAGAACAGGCTTTCTTT
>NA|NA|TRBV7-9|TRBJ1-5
CASSFEGNQPQHF
TGTGCCAGCAGCTTTGAGGGAAATCAGCCCCAGCATTTT
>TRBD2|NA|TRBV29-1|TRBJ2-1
CSVPPSEKRGTLDNEQFF
TGCAGCGTTCCTCCCTCGGAGAAGCGGGGGACTCTGGACAATGAGCAGTTCTTC
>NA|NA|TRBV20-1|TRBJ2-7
CSARVEYEQYF
TGCAGTGCTAGAGTCGAATACGAGCAGTACTTC
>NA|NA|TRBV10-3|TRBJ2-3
CATIGSLTADTQYF
TGTGCCACAATAGGGAGCCTTACTGCAGATACGCAGTATTTT
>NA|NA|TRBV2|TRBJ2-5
CASSGDTQETQYF
TGTGCCAGCAGCGGGGACACCCAAGAGACCCAGTACTTC
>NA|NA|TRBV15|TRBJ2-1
CATSRASTNSYNEQFF
TGTGCCACCAGCAGAGCAAGTACGAACTCCTACAATGAGCAGTTCTTC
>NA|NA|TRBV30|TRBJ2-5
CAWSVPGSQETQYF
TGTGCCTGGAGTGTTCCGGGGTCCCAAGAGACCCAGTACTTC
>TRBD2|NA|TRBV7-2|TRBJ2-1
CASSPSGLAGTYNEQFF
TGTGCCAGCAGCCCTTCAGGACTAGCGGGGACCTACAATGAGCAGTTCTTC
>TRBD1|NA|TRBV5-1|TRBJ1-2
CASSLRAVGTGEIGGYTF
TGCGCCAGCAGCTTAAGGGCCGTTGGGACAGGGGAGATCGGTGGCTACACCTTC
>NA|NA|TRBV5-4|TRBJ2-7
CASSLLQGTYEQYF
TGTGCCAGCAGCTTGCTTCAGGGAACCTACGAGCAGTACTTC
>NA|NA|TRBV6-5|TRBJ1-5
CASSPGAGNNQPQHF
TGTGCCAGCAGCCCCGGCGCAGGAAATAATCAGCCCCAGCATTTT
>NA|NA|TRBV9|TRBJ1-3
CASSVGPSGNTIYF
TGTGCCAGCAGCGTAGGGCCGTCAGGAAACACCATATATTTT
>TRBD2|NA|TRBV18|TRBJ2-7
CASSLLSGGDSYEQYF
TGTGCCAGCTCACTACTTAGCGGGGGCGACTCCTACGAGCAGTACTTC
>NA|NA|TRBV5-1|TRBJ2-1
CASSLNDGTYNEQFF
TGCGCCAGCAGCTTGAATGATGGGACGTACAATGAGCAGTTCTTC
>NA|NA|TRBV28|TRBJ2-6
CASSLGGANVLTF
TGTGCCAGCAGTTTGGGAGGGGCCAACGTCCTGACTTTC
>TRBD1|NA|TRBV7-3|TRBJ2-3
CASSRTGTGYDTQYF
TGTGCCAGCAGCCGAACCGGGACAGGGTACGATACGCAGTATTTT
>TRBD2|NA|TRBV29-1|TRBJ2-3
CSVEILAGRTDTQYF
TGCAGCGTTGAGATACTAGCGGGTCGCACAGATACGCAGTATTTT
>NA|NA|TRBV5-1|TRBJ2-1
CASSSGRGSSYNEQFF
TGCGCCAGCAGTTCAGGTCGGGGGAGCTCCTACAATGAGCAGTTCTTC
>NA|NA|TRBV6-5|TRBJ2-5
CASSYSRVMETQYF
TGTGCCAGCAGTTACAGTCGGGTAATGGAGACCCAGTACTTC
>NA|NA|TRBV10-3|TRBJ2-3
CAISARQVTDTQYF
TGTGCCATCAGTGCAAGACAGGTCACAGATACGCAGTATTTT
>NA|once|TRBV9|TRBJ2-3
CASSVAGGESTDTQYF
TGTGCCAGCAGCGTAGCTGGTGGGGAGTCCACAGATACGCAGTATTTT
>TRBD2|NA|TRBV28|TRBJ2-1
CASSSPTSGYNEQFF
TGTGCCAGCAGTTCGCCGACTAGCGGATACAATGAGCAGTTCTTC
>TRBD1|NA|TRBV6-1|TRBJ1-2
CASSPGQGAGGYTF
TGTGCCAGCAGCCCGGGACAGGGGGCTGGTGGCTACACCTTC
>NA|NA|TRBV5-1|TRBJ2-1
CASSWGRGVVNEQFF
TGCGCCAGCAGCTGGGGCAGGGGGGTAGTAAATGAGCAGTTCTTC
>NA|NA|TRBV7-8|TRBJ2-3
CASTRLVVDTQYF
TGTGCCAGTACTCGACTAGTTGTGGATACGCAGTATTTT
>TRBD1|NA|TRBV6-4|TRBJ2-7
CASSDSTWDSGEQYF
TGTGCCAGCAGTGACTCGACGTGGGACAGTGGCGAGCAGTACTTC
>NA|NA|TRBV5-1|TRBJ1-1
CASSLGSGARNTEAFF
TGCGCCAGCAGCTTGGGTTCGGGGGCAAGGAACACTGAAGCTTTCTTT
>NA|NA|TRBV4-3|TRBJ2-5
CASSQDIGETQYF
TGCGCCAGCAGCCAAGATATAGGAGAGACCCAGTACTTC
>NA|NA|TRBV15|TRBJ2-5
CATSRPRREETQYF
TGTGCCACCAGCAGACCCCGACGGGAAGAGACCCAGTACTTC
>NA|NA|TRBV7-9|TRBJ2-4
CASSVDLAKNIQYF
TGTGCCAGCAGCGTCGACCTAGCCAAAAACATTCAGTACTTC